This T cell receptor beta chain originates from a study of cytomegalovirus exposure and HLA in healthy donors. The protocol was immunoSEQ multiplex PCR, while the TCRdb copy is restricted to in-frame clones and leaves out a portion. This sample has around 160,000 clones; about 88% occur once, and the top ten carry 2.5% to 3.5%. General study findings and limits: The study recorded about 150 TCR beta chains that were cytomegalovirus-associated. High specificity and sensitivity for cytomegalovirus status were reported for the classifier. Specificity of three CMV-associated chains for CMV antigens was verified in vitro.

V lost 3 bases to trimming and J lost 7 bases; unmatched junction nucleotides: 9. The V gene's germline CDR1 is MDHEN and CDR2 SYDVKM. The CDR3 covers 15 residues. On this clone itself: What it binds is not known. A much bigger clone sits one base away, suggesting this may be a read error.

The chain is built from TRBV28 and TRBJ2-1, with TRBD2 matching 7 bases. Sequencing was done on a sample of PBMCs. The receptor's source is a man younger than 35 in good health and CMV-seronegative. The CDR3 here is CASSFGTMRANEQFF. CDR3 nucleotide sequence: TGTGCCAGCAGTTTTGGGACTATGAGGGCAAATGAGCAGTTCTTC.